This is a list of T cell receptor beta chains from one sample in a study of blood T cell repertoires in COVID-19. Method: immunoSEQ multiplex PCR; TCRdb's copy keeps in-frame clones and lacks some. The sample holds roughly 300,000 clones, approximately 92% seen once. The source material was peripheral blood. The receptors here all came from a woman aged 25 to 45 with COVID-19, enrolled during active disease. Each CDR3 is given with its conserved first and last residue. Part of the rows lack a size; the others show once, few, many or a class for expanded clones.

clone_size	v_call	j_call	cdr3_aa
-	TRBV3-1/TRBV3-2	TRBJ2-2	CASSQGTGDGELFF
few	TRBV4-3	TRBJ2-7	CASSHLGQGEAYEQYF
-	TRBV19	TRBJ1-5	CASSIGVRGTYQPQHF
-	TRBV6-2/TRBV6-3	TRBJ2-1	CASSRTSGSRPYNEQFF
-	TRBV6-1	TRBJ1-4	CASSEGQGNEKLFF
-	TRBV7-2	TRBJ2-5	CASSLVSFETQYF
-	TRBV28	TRBJ2-1	CASSYGLRRSDEQFF
few	TRBV28	TRBJ1-4	CASHPSGDGEKLFF
few	TRBV5-8	TRBJ1-1	CASSLPRERTEAFF
-	TRBV19	TRBJ2-2	CASGDKGTGELFF
once	TRBV3-1/TRBV3-2	TRBJ1-2	CASSPKGDDGYTF
-	TRBV7-8	TRBJ1-4	CASSQRDRGLGGLFF
-	TRBV18	TRBJ1-5	CASSPPRTGDSNQPQHF
-	TRBV4-3	TRBJ2-3	CASSLERASTDTQYF
-	TRBV7-9	TRBJ2-3	CASSTRREQYF
-	TRBV7-3	TRBJ2-2	CASSPGPSPGKLFF
-	TRBV3-1/TRBV3-2	TRBJ2-5	CASSQLETAKETQYF
-	TRBV5-1	TRBJ2-1	CASSLGGNPDGQVQFF
once	TRBV7-9	TRBJ1-1	CASSLGDRGAEAFF
-	TRBV7-6	TRBJ2-7	CASSSRDRDEQYF
-	TRBV12-3/TRBV12-4	TRBJ2-7	CASSSRGPTFF
-	TRBV6-5	TRBJ1-2	CASSLSFTGGVGGYTF
few	TRBV18	TRBJ1-1	CASSPLGVQNTEAFF
-	TRBV3-1/TRBV3-2	TRBJ1-5	CASTQGTGGNQPQHF
-	TRBV6-5	TRBJ1-6	CASSYSTGFSPLHF
-	TRBV5-1	TRBJ1-4	CASSLGRVDEKLFF
-	TRBV18	TRBJ2-7	CASSQRRTGEYVQYF
-	TRBV6-5	TRBJ2-6	CASSRPGAGANVLTF
-	TRBV28	TRBJ1-4	CASSYPRLPQFGKLFF
-	TRBV18	TRBJ2-3	CASSSLAGGLTDTQYF
-	TRBV6-2/TRBV6-3	TRBJ2-3	CASSYAPGQVSTDTQYF
-	TRBV11-1	TRBJ2-3	CASSFLSTDTQYF
once	TRBV18	TRBJ2-1	CASSPPESSYNEQFF
-	TRBV4-3	TRBJ2-7	CASSQGTGTYYEQYF
-	TRBV2	TRBJ1-4	CASSDSKGAGEKLFF
-	TRBV15	TRBJ2-2	CATSRQGATGELFF
-	TRBV5-1	TRBJ1-1	CASSLAAGDTEAFF
-	TRBV6-1	TRBJ2-7	CASSEAYGTGSSYEQYF
once	TRBV14	TRBJ2-1	CASSQGEYNEQFF
-	TRBV25-1	TRBJ1-2	CASSESGQFYGYTF
-	TRBV5-1	TRBJ2-5	CASSLRPGEEIQYF
-	TRBV7-2	TRBJ1-2	CASSLDGGYGYTF
-	TRBV25-1	TRBJ1-3	CASSESGGRYSGNTIYF
-	TRBV28	TRBJ1-2	CASGQRGPYGYTF
-	TRBV4-1	TRBJ2-1	CASSQPIQRGNEQFF
-	TRBV29-1	TRBJ1-1	CSVAGETVGVTEAFF
-	TRBV5-5	TRBJ1-2	CASSLGPDGYTF
-	TRBV30	TRBJ1-5	CAWSVQEGQPQHF
-	TRBV11-2	TRBJ2-5	CASSPSQGAETQYF
-	TRBV14	TRBJ2-1	CASSHPTSGRVEQFF
-	TRBV6-5	TRBJ2-1	CASSKPAQWHNEQFF
-	TRBV3-1/TRBV3-2	TRBJ2-2	CASSQERKWDYKTTGELFF
-	TRBV5-6	TRBJ2-2	CASSLGAGRDTGELFF